The following is a TCR beta chain sequence with its context. Its antigen is as yet unknown. Next came a second PCR, run for roughly 7 to 12 cycles, which used a sample-barcoded 5' primer along with a J-beta primer mix. In TCRdb, the 5' RACE reads were re-called with MiXCR into one record per CDR3 protein. The sample shows roughly 2 million distinct CDR3 sequences, about 49% of them seen only once. The record originates from a study of blood T cells in healthy people across ages. Each donor's blood draw was roughly 10 milliliters of peripheral blood. Study-wide results and caveats: Among long-lived donors, naive CD4+ cells were more numerous and diversity higher than in aged donors. Older age coincided with a roughly linear decline in TCR beta diversity per million T cells.

The germline V gene encodes CDR1 MNHNS and CDR2 SASEGT. The CDR3 is 13 residues long. V lost 4 bases to trimming and J lost 4 bases, with 10 bases between them. Sequencing was carried out using blood. This clonotype originated in a woman between 40 and 50 years old in good health. The V and J genes are TRBV6-1 and TRBJ1-2; D ambiguous. CDR3 sequence reads: CASSGDLTYGYTF. The CDR3 DNA is TGTGCCAGCAGTGGAGACCTGACCTATGGCTACACCTTC.